Below are 20 T cell receptor beta chains sequenced from a single sample in a study of T cell responses to AZD1222 COVID-19 vaccine. Profiling relied on immunoSEQ multiplex PCR, and the TCRdb table lists in-frame clones only, not all of them. The table shows tens of thousands of clones, with over 75% occurring only once. Sequences were derived from peripheral blood, sampled 28 days after the second AZD1222 dose. The receptors were gathered from an adult who received the AZD1222 COVID-19 vaccine.

The V and J genes are TRBV5-1 and TRBJ1-6; 7 bases agree with TRBD1. This CDR3 has 14 residues. Unmatched junction bases numbered 3, after V lost 5 bases and J lost 4 bases. Germline V gene lookup returns CDR1 SGHRS and CDR2 YFSETQ. The CDR3 reads CASSAQGYNSPLHF. The CDR3 coding sequence is TGCGCCAGCAGTGCACAGGGGTATAATTCACCCCTCCACTTT.

This clone was counted between two and nine times. The chain joins TRBV4-1 to TRBJ2-5; tentative D call: TRBD2 (5 bases). Germline CDR1 is MGHRA and CDR2 is YSYEKL. The CDR3 spans 13 residues. V was clipped by 4 bases and J by 5 bases, with 11 bases between them. CDR3 amino acids: CASSRLATETQYF. The CDR3 nucleotides are TGCGCCAGCAGCCGGCTAGCTACCGAGACCCAGTACTTC.

This clone has a single count. V gene TRBV3-1 (or the pseudogene TRBV3-2) combines with J gene TRBJ1-5; possibly TRBD1 for D (5 bases). V was cut by 4 bases and J by 6 bases, with 16 bases left in between. The CDR3 extends over 15 amino acids. The germline CDR1 and CDR2 sequences are LGHDT and YNNKEL (reference sequence). In nucleotides, the CDR3 is TGTGCCAGCAGCCCCCATCGCCCCGGGGCTCAGCCCCAGCATTTT. This encodes CASSPHRPGAQPQHF.

The chain links TRBV18 to TRBJ2-1, with 12 bases fitting TRBD2. The junction had 6 bases not matched to a gene; V was cut back by 2 bases and J by 4 bases. The germline gives CDR1 KGHSH, CDR2 LQKENI. The CDR3 is 17 amino acids. The CDR3: CASSPTLAGGPYNEQFF. CDR3 bases: TGTGCCAGCTCACCAACCCTAGCGGGGGGGCCTTACAATGAGCAGTTCTTC. The full variable domain, in which reference TRBV18 and TRBJ2-1 provide the parts outside the CDR3, is NAGVMQNPRHLVRRRGQEARLRCSPMKGHSHVYWYRQLPEEGLKFMVYLQKENIIDESGMPKERFSAEFPKEGPSILRIQQVVRGDSAAYFCASSPTLAGGPYNEQFFGPGTRLTVL.

V usage is TRBV19 and J usage is TRBJ1-1, with D unclear. This CDR3 region has 13 residues. Trimming took 6 bases from V and 7 from J, leaving 15 bases between them. The V gene's germline CDR1 is LNHDA and CDR2 SQIVND (reference sequence). DNA for the CDR3: TGTGCCAGTAGAACTGTTGGACGGTATGAAGCTTTCTTT. Translating it yields CASRTVGRYEAFF.

Note on this clone: Other DNA sequences within the sample encode an identical CDR3. The chain couples TRBV18 to TRBJ2-3; D is uncertain. Trimming pared 2 bases from V and 2 bases from J, leaving 2 bases between. The CDR3 contains 12 residues. Germline assignment: CDR1 KGHSH and CDR2 LQKENI. The CDR3, as DNA: TGTGCCAGCTCACCATCCACAGATACGCAGTATTTT. Translating gives CASSPSTDTQYF.

J is TRBJ1-1 and V is TRBV18; 8 positions agree with TRBD1. CDR1 is KGHSH, CDR2 LQKENI, per germline. V trimming: 0 bases; J trimming: 3 bases; junction bases outside the gene matches: 9. This CDR3 has 17 residues. The CDR3 DNA follows: TGTGCCAGCTCACCACCAGGTTCTGGACAGGGCGACACTGAAGCTTTCTTT. This translates into CASSPPGSGQGDTEAFF.

The chain is built from TRBV6-1 and TRBJ1-5, with D hard to call. This CDR3 spans 11 amino acids. Trimming cost V 1 base and J 9 bases, with 4 bases left between them. Germline V CDR1 and CDR2: MNHNS, SASEGT. DNA for the CDR3: TGTGCCAGCAGTGAAGGAGGGCCCCAGCATTTT. This codes for CASSEGGPQHF.

This chain links TRBV6-5 with TRBJ1-6, with D possibly TRBD1 on 6 matching bases. The CDR3 totals 14 residues. The V end was cut by 7 bases, the J end by 10 bases, with 17 bases between. From germline, CDR1 is MNHEY and CDR2 SVGAGI. The CDR3 reads CASTITGSNSPLHF. The CDR3 DNA sequence: TGTGCCAGCACCATTACAGGGTCTAACTCACCCCTCCACTTT.

This clone was found once. This chain uses TRBV5-4 with TRBJ2-1, with D tentatively TRBD1 (6 bases). CDR1 and CDR2 (germline): SGHNT, YYREEE (reference sequence). Trimming shortened V by 5 bases and J by 0 bases, and 15 bases separated the two germline ends. CDR3 length: 16 residues. CDR3 sequence reads: CASRFGQSSSYNEQFF. CDR3 nucleotides: TGTGCCAGCAGATTTGGACAGTCAAGCTCCTACAATGAGCAGTTCTTC.

The chain employs TRBV5-8 and TRBJ2-3; no definite D call. V gave up 2 bases and J gave up 1 base, with 5 bases separating them. The germline V gene encodes CDR1 SGHTS and CDR2 YDEGEE. This CDR3 is built from 13 residues. As DNA, the CDR3 is TGTGCCAGCAGCTTTCGTGGCACAGATACGCAGTATTTT. Translation: CASSFRGTDTQYF.

V usage is TRBV7-2 and J usage is TRBJ1-1; D is uncertain. V was shortened by 0 bases and J by 0 bases, with 8 bases between the two germline ends. The CDR3 contains 15 residues. Germline CDR1 reads SGHTA; CDR2 reads FQGNSA. The CDR3: CASSLASAMNTEAFF. The CDR3 DNA reads TGTGCCAGCAGCTTAGCCAGTGCCATGAACACTGAAGCTTTCTTT.

The chain joins TRBV7-2 to TRBJ2-7, with D maybe TRBD1 (5 bases). Germline CDR1 is SGHTA and CDR2 is FQGNSA. Trimming cost V 2 bases and J 0 bases, with 11 bases left between them. The CDR3 is 15 residues long. The CDR3 reads CASSLRTLSSYEQYF. The CDR3 DNA reads as TGTGCCAGCAGCTTAAGGACACTGAGCTCCTACGAGCAGTACTTC.

This chain uses TRBV29-1 with TRBJ2-7; D unresolved. V lost 6 bases, J lost 3 bases, and 18 bases lay in between. Germline CDR1 reads SQVTM; CDR2 reads ANQGSEA. CDR3 length: 14 amino acids. CDR3 DNA: TGCAGCGTATTGCACCCTCTGATGAACTACGAGCAGTACTTC. Translating it yields CSVLHPLMNYEQYF.

The chain couples TRBV4-1 to TRBJ1-2, with TRBD1 matching over 9 bases. V was clipped by 3 bases and J by 4 bases; unmatched bases: 0. This CDR3 has 13 residues. In germline, CDR1 is MGHRA, CDR2 YSYEKL. The DNA of the CDR3 is TGCGCCAGCAGCCAGGGACAGGGCTATGGCTACACCTTC. As protein: CASSQGQGYGYTF.

The chain has TRBV3-1 (or the pseudogene TRBV3-2) and TRBJ1-1; the D is unclear. V shed 0 bases and J shed 8 bases, with 13 bases lying between them. The germline V gene has CDR1 LGHDT and CDR2 YNNKEL (reference sequence). The CDR3 is made up of 14 amino acids. The CDR3 bases are TGTGCCAGCAGCCAAGATTTAGGACCTACCGAAGCTTTCTTT. It encodes CASSQDLGPTEAFF.

In regard to this clone: One end of the junction does not line up with germline, which may come from a read error. V usage is TRBV2 and J usage is TRBJ2-7; 12 bases align to TRBD1. The germline CDR1 and CDR2 sequences are SNHLY and FYNNEI. The CDR3 covers 16 residues. The CDR3: CASSEARDRGLYEQYF. CDR3 coding DNA: TGTGCCAGCAGCGAAGCAAGGGACAGGGGGCTCTACGAGCAGTACTTC.

This clone appeared once. The chain couples TRBV28 to TRBJ1-3; no firm D call. The CDR3 extends over 15 amino acids. Trimming pared 7 bases from V and 0 bases from J, leaving 13 bases between. Germline lookup yields CDR1 MDHEN and CDR2 SYDVKM. CDR3 coding DNA: TGTGCCAGCACTCCGGGCAGGATCTCTGGAAACACCATATATTTT. This encodes CASTPGRISGNTIYF.

The chain is built from TRBV2 and TRBJ2-1; no reliable D call. This CDR3 is built from 15 residues. Trimming shortened V by 7 bases and J by 10 bases, and 23 bases separated the two germline ends. The germline V gene has CDR1 SNHLY and CDR2 FYNNEI. The CDR3 DNA is TGTGCCAGCATTGATGACTCGCTTGGTTCTAGGGAGCAGTTCTTC. Translation gives CASIDDSLGSREQFF.

This chain connects TRBV5-8 to TRBJ2-7; perhaps D is TRBD1 or TRBD2 (5 bases each). V was pared by 2 bases and J by 6 bases, with 9 bases between. This CDR3 is built from 12 residues. In germline, CDR1 is SGHTS, CDR2 YDEGEE. The CDR3 coding sequence is TGTGCCAGCAGCTTTCGGGGCTCCGAGCAGTACTTC. This gives the protein CASSFRGSEQYF. Combining the CDR3 with reference TRBV5-8 and TRBJ2-7 gives the whole variable domain EAGVTQSPTHLIKTRGQQATLRCSPISGHTSVYWYQQALGLGLQFLLWYDEGEERNRGNFPPRFSGRQFPNYSSELNVNALELEDSALYLCASSFRGSEQYFGPGTRLTVT.